This T cell receptor beta chain originates from a study of breast tumors, draining lymph nodes, adjacent tissues. TCRdb redid the calling of the multiplex PCR reads with MiXCR, one entry per CDR3 protein. The table records 150,000 to 200,000 distinct CDR3 sequences, 30% to 35% of them present only once. The trim removed 4 bases at V and 8 bases at J, leaving 19 bases unmatched. Germline lookup yields CDR1 SGDLS and CDR2 YYNGEE. This CDR3 has 19 amino acids. General observations from the study: Tumors had less TCR diversity than lymph nodes, more than nontumor tissue. Tumor T cell lymph node origin was a supported hypothesis, not proven. Luminal-like breast cancer showed significantly higher tumor–nontumor repertoire similarity than basal-like.

This clonotype was seen a few times. Its antigen is unidentified. Axillary draining lymph nodes of breast cancer patients supplied the node samples. The clonotype was recovered from a female donor with breast cancer. Some clones in this sample may be carry-over from other donors' samples. The specimen was axillary lymph node tissue. J is TRBJ2-1 and V is TRBV9, with 12 bases fitting TRBD2. CDR3 residues: CASSYELPTSGGTRDEQFF. In nucleotides, the CDR3 is TGTGCCAGCAGCTACGAGCTTCCAACTAGCGGGGGGACCCGAGATGAGCAGTTCTTC.